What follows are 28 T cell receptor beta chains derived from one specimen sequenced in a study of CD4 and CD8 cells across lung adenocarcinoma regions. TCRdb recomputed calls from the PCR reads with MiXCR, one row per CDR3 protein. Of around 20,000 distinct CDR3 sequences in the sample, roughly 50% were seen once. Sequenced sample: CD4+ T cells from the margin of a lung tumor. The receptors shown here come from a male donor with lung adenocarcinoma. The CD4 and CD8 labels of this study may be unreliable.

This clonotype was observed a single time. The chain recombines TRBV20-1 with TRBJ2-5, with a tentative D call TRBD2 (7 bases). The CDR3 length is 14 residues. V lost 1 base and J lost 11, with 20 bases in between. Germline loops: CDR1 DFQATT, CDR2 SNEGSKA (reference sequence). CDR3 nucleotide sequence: TGCAGTGCTAGAGTCGCGGGGGCCGTCGGGGAGCAGTACTTC. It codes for CSARVAGAVGEQYF.

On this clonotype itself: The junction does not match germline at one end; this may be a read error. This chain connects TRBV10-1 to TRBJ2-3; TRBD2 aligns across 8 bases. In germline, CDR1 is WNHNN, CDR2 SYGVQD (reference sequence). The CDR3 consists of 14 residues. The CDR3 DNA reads TGCGCCAGCAGTAGGACGGGAGCGGGAGATACGCAGTACTTT. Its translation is CASSRTGAGDTQYF.

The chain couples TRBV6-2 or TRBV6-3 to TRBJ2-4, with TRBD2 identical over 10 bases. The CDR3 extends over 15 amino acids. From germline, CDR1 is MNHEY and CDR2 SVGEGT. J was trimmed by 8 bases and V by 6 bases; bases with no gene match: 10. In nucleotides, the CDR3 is TGTGCCAGCAGCTCCCGGACTAGCGGAGTAGACATTCAGTACTTC. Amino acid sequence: CASSSRTSGVDIQYF.

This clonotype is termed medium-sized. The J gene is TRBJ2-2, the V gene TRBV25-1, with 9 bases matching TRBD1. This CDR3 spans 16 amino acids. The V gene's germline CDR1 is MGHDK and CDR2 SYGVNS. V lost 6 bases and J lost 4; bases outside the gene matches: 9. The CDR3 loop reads CASSDGQGSGTGELFF. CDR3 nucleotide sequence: TGTGCCAGCAGCGATGGACAGGGGTCAGGCACCGGGGAGCTGTTTTTT.

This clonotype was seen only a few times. The CDR3 DNA follows: TGCGCCAGCAGCCAACTAACAGGGGCCTACGAGCAGTACTTC. It translates to CASSQLTGAYEQYF. The chain couples TRBV4-1 to TRBJ2-1; TRBD1 agrees at 7 bases. The J call is doubtful: the DNA matches TRBJ2-7 better. CDR3 size: 14 residues. Germline values: CDR1 MGHRA, CDR2 YSYEKL.

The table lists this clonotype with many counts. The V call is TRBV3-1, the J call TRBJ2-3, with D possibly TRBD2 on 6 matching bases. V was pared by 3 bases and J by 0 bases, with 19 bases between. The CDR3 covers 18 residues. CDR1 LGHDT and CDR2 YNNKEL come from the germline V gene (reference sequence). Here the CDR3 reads CASSQRRPDGTSTDTQYF. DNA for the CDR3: TGTGCCAGCAGCCAGAGGAGGCCCGACGGGACTAGCACAGATACGCAGTATTTT.

CDR3 loop: CAGTELGAKNTQYF. The CDR3 nucleotides are TGTGCCGGCACGGAGCTGGGCGCCAAAAACACGCAGTACTTC. This chain connects TRBV6-4 to TRBJ2-4; D is unclear. Germline loops: CDR1 MRHNA, CDR2 SNTAGT. V lost 11 bases and J lost 13, with 27 bases in between. The CDR3 consists of 14 residues.

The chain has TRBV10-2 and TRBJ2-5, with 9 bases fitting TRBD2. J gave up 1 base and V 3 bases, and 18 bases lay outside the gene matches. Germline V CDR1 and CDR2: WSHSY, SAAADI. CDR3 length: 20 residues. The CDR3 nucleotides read TGCGCCAGCAGTGACATCGGGGGCGGGGGGGCAATGGGGTTCCAAGAGACCCAGTACTTC. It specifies CASSDIGGGGAMGFQETQYF.

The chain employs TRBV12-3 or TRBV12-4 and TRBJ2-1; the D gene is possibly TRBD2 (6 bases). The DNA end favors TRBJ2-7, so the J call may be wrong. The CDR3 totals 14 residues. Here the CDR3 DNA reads TGTGCCAGCAGCAGAACGGGACTCCACTACGAGCAGTACTTC. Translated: CASSRTGLHYEQYF.

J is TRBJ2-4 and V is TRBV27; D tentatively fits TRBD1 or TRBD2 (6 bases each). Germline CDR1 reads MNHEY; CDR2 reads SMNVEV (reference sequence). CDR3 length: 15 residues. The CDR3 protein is CGGEFGGGAKNIQYF. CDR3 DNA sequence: TGTGGCGGGGAGTTCGGGGGCGGGGCCAAAAACATTCAGTACTTC.

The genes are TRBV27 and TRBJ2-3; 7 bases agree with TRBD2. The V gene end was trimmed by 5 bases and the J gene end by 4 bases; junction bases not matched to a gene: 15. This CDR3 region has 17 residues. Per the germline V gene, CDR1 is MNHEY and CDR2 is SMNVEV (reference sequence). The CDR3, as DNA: TGTGCCAGCAGTGCGGGCCGACTAGCTCCTGGGCCAGATACGCAGTATTTT. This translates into CASSAGRLAPGPDTQYF.

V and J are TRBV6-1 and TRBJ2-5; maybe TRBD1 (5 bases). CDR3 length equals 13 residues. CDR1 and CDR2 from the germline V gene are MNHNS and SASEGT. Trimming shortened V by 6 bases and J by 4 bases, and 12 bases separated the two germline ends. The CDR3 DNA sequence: TGTGCCAGCAGACGTGGGGCAGGAGAGACCCAGTACTTC. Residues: CASRRGAGETQYF.

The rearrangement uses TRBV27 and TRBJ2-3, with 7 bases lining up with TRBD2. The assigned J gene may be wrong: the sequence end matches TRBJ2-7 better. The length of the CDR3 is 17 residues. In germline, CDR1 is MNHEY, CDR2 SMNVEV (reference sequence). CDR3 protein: CASSPGRLACGPDTQYF. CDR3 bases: TGTGCCAGCAGTCCTGGCCGACTAGCTTGTGGACCAGATACGCAGTACTTC.

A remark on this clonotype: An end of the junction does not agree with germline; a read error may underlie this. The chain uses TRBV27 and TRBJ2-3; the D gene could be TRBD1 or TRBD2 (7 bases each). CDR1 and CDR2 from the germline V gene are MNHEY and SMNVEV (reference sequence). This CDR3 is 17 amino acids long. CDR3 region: CANSPGRLASGTDTQYF. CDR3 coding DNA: TGTGCCAACAGTCCTGGCCGACTAGCTTCTGGGACAGATACTCAGTATTTC.

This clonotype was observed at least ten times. The CDR3 region is CASTQGPGQEGYEQYF. The CDR3 coding sequence is TGTGCCAGCACCCAGGGACCGGGACAAGAAGGCTACGAGCAGTACTTC. V gene TRBV7-9 combines with J gene TRBJ2-7; maybe TRBD1 (6 bases). CDR1 and CDR2 (germline): SEHNR, FQNEAQ (reference sequence). Trimming took off 7 bases at V and 3 bases at J, with 22 bases between the two ends. The CDR3 is made up of 16 amino acids.

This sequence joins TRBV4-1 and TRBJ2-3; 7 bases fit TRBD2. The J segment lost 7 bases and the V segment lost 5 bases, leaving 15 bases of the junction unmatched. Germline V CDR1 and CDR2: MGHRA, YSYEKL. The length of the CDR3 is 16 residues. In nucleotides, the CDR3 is TGCGCCAGCAGCGTCTCGGCGGGAGCCGCCAGAAATACGCAGTATTTT. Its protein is CASSVSAGAARNTQYF.

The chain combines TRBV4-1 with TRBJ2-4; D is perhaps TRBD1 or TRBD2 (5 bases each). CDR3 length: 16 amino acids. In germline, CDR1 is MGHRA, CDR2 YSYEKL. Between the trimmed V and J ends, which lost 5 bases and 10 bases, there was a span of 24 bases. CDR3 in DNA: TGCGCCAGCAGCGGCCTGGGGGTAGGCGTCAGGGATATTCAGTACTTC. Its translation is CASSGLGVGVRDIQYF.

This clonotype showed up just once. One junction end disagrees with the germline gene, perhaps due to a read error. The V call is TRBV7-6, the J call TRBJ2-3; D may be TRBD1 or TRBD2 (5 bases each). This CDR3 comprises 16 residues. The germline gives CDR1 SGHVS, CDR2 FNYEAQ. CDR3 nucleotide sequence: TGTGCCAGCAGCTTAGGGGGGTGGAGAGCCACAAATACGCAGTATTTC. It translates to CASSLGGWRATNTQYF.

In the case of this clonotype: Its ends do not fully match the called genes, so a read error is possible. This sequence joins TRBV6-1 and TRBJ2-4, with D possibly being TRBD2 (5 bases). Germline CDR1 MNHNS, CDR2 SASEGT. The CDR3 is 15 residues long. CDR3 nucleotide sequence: TGTGCCCGCAGCGAGGCTAAGGGAGCCAAAAATATGCAGTACTTC. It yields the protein CARSEAKGAKNMQYF.

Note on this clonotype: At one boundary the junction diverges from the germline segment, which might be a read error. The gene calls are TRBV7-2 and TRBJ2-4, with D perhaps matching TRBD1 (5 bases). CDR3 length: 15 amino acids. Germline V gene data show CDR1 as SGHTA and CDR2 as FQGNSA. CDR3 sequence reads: CASSPGYLSTNIQYF. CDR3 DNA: TGTGCCAGCAGCCCAGGGTACCTAAGCACAAACATTCAGTATTTC. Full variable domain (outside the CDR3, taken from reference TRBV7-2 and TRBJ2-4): GAGVSQSPSNKVTEKGKDVELRCDPISGHTALYWYRQSLGQGLEFLIYFQGNSAPDKSGLPSDRFSAERTGGSVSTLTIQRTQQEDSAVYLCASSPGYLSTNIQYFGAGTRLSVL.

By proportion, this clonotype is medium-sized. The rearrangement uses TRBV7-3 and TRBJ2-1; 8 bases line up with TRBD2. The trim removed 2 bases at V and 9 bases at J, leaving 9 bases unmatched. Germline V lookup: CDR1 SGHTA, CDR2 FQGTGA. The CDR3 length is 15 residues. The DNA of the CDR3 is TGTGCCAGCAGCTTAGGGACTAGTGTTTTTACTGAGCAGTTCTTC. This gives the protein CASSLGTSVFTEQFF.

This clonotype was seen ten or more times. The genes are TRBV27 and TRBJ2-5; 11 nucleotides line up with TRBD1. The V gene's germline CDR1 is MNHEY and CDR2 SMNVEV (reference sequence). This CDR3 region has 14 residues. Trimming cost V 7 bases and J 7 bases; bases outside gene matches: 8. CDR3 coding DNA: TGTGCCAGCACGGGGGGGACAGGGGGAGGGACCCAGTACTTC. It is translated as CASTGGTGGGTQYF.

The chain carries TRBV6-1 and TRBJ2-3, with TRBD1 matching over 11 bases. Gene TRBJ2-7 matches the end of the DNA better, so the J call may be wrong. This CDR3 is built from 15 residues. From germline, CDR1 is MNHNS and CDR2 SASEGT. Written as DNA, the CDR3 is TGTGCCAGCAGTCGCGGACAGGGGGCCCAAGATACGCAGTACTTC. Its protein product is CASSRGQGAQDTQYF.

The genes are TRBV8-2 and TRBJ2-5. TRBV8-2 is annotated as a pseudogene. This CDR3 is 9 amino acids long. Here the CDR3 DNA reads TGTGCCCAGATAATTAAAAAAAAATTT. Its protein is CAQIIKKKF.

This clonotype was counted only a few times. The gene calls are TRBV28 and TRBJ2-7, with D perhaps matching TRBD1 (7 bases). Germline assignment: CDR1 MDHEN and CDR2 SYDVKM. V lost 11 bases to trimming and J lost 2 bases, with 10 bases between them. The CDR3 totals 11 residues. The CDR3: CAGGTAYEQYF. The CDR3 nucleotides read TGTGCCGGCGGGACAGCCTACGAGCAGTACTTC.

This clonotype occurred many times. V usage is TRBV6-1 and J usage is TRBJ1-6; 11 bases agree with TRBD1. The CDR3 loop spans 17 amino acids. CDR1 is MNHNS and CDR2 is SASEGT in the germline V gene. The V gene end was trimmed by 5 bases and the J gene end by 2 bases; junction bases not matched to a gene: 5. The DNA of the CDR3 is TGTGCCAGCAGTAAGGGACAGGGGGGTACCTATAATTCACCCCTCCACTTT. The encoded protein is CASSKGQGGTYNSPLHF.

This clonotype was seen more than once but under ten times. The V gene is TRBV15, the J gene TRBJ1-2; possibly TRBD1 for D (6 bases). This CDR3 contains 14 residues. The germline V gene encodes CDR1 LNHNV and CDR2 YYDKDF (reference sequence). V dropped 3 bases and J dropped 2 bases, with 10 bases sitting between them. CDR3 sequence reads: CATSSEQGNYGYTF. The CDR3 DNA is TGTGCCACCAGCAGCGAACAGGGAAACTATGGCTACACCTTC.

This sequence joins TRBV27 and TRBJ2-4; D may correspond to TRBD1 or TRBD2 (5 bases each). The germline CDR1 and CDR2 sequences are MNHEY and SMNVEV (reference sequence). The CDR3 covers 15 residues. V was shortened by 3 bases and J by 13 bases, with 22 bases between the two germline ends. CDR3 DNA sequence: TGTGCCAGCAGTTTGGGGCTGGGAGCCAAGAACACGCAGTACTTC. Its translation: CASSLGLGAKNTQYF.